This T cell receptor (beta chain) emerged from a study of response to subunit inactivated influenza vaccine. This clonotype appeared a few times. TCRdb redid the calling of the RT-PCR reads with MiXCR, one entry per CDR3 protein. The table lists approximately 680,000 distinct CDR3 sequences, approximately 14% of them singletons. The receptor was derived from a man aged 50 to 60 who received an inactivated influenza vaccine. The material sequenced was PBMCs from blood, taken 12 days after vaccination.

The CDR3 DNA follows: TGTGCCAGCAGCTTGGACGCCGTCCTCTCTTACGAGCAGTACTTC. It translates to CASSLDAVLSYEQYF. The gene calls are TRBV5-5 and TRBJ2-7; unclear D gene. There are 15 residues in the CDR3. The V end was cut by 0 bases, the J end by 4 bases, with 14 bases between. Germline V CDR1 and CDR2: SGHKS, YYEKEE (reference sequence).